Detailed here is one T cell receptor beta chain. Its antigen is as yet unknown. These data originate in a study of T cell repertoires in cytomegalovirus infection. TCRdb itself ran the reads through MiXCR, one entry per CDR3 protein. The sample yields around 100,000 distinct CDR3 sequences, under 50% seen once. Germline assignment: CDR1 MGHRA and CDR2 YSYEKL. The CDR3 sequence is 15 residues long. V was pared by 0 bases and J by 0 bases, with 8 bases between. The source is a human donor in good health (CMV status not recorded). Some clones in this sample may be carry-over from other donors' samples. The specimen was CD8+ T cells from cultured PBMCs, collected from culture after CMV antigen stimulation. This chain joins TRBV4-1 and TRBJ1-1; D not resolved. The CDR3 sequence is CASSQDLHLNTEAFF. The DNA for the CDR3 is TGCGCCAGCAGCCAAGATCTACACCTGAACACTGAAGCTTTCTTT.